The 14 T cell receptor beta chains listed next were all sequenced from one sample in a study of T cell repertoires in cytomegalovirus infection. TCRdb processed the reads anew with MiXCR; each CDR3 protein has one entry. The repertoire includes 300,000 to 400,000 distinct CDR3 sequences, about 28% of them detected once, and 15% to 25% sits in the top ten. These receptors lack a known antigen. The sample in question was cultured PBMCs, obtained from culture after CMV antigen stimulation. These receptors were taken from a human donor in good health (CMV status not recorded). Some clones in this sample may be carry-over from other donors' samples.

This clonotype was observed many times. The chain has TRBV11-2 and TRBJ2-3, with D possibly being TRBD1 or TRBD2 (5 bases each). Germline V CDR1 and CDR2: SGHAT, FQNNGV. This CDR3 has 15 residues. Trimming left V 5 bases short and J 3 bases short, with 15 bases between. Here the CDR3 reads CASSPTGQVTDTQYF. The CDR3 region has the DNA TGTGCCAGCAGCCCAACGGGGCAGGTTACAGATACGCAGTATTTT.

This clonotype was recorded at least ten times. This rearrangement joins TRBV6-1 to TRBJ2-1; maybe TRBD2 (6 bases). Between the trimmed V and J ends, which lost 6 bases and 5 bases, there was a span of 11 bases. Germline V gene lookup returns CDR1 MNHNS and CDR2 SASEGT. This CDR3 comprises 13 residues. The CDR3: CASSKGTHNEQFF. DNA for the CDR3: TGTGCCAGCAGCAAAGGGACTCACAATGAGCAGTTCTTC.

The chain uses TRBV6-6 and TRBJ1-2, with D unresolved. The germline gives CDR1 MNHNY, CDR2 SVGAGI (reference sequence). CDR3 length: 12 amino acids. V was clipped by 5 bases and J by 4 bases, with 8 bases between them. This chain's CDR3 is CASSDFSYGYTF. CDR3 nucleotides: TGTGCCAGCAGTGATTTCAGCTATGGCTACACCTTC.

This clonotype turned up a few times. The CDR3 loop reads CASSARGVGTVREKLFF. The CDR3 region has the DNA TGTGCCAGCAGTGCCCGGGGGGTTGGGACAGTACGTGAAAAACTGTTTTTT. The rearrangement uses TRBV27 and TRBJ1-4; 7 bases are shared with TRBD1. The CDR3 consists of 17 residues. Germline V gene sequence: CDR1 MNHEY, CDR2 SMNVEV (reference sequence). The trim removed 5 bases at V and 7 bases at J, leaving 16 bases unmatched.

V is TRBV7-2 and J is TRBJ2-3; TRBD2 might be the D (5 bases). This CDR3 has 11 amino acids. Germline values: CDR1 SGHTA, CDR2 FQGNSA. Trimming stripped 2 bases from V and 12 bases from J, with 9 bases between. CDR3 sequence: CASSLRGSQYF. The CDR3 bases are TGTGCCAGCAGCTTAAGAGGGAGTCAGTATTTT.

The V gene is TRBV11-1, the J gene TRBJ2-5; D gene unclear. The V and J ends lost 3 bases and 3 bases respectively, with 8 bases between them. This CDR3 is built from 13 residues. In germline, CDR1 is SGHAT, CDR2 FQDESV (reference sequence). The CDR3 region has the DNA TGTGCCAGCAGCTTTGAACGGGAAGAGACCCAGTACTTC. Translating it yields CASSFEREETQYF.

This clonotype was counted many times. J is TRBJ2-3 and V is TRBV7-8, with D maybe TRBD2 (5 bases). Trimming removed 1 base from V and 2 bases from J, with 13 bases in between. The germline CDR1 and CDR2 sequences are SGHVS and FQNEAQ. The CDR3 consists of 16 residues. This CDR3 reads CASSLVRGSLTDTQYF. The CDR3 bases are TGTGCCAGCAGCTTAGTACGGGGTAGTCTCACAGATACGCAGTATTTT.

This clonotype came up a few times. The chain is built from TRBV5-4 and TRBJ2-3; D gene ambiguous. This CDR3 is built from 14 residues. Per germline, CDR1 SGHNT and CDR2 YYREEE (reference sequence). The V end was cut by 2 bases, the J end by 4 bases, with 11 bases between. This CDR3 is CASSFSTEPDTQYF. The CDR3 DNA is TGTGCCAGCAGCTTCTCTACTGAGCCAGATACGCAGTATTTT.

This clonotype was picked up many times. The chain is built from TRBV14 and TRBJ2-1, with 11 nucleotides matching TRBD1. The J segment lost 0 bases and the V segment lost 0 bases, leaving 19 bases of the junction unmatched. The CDR3 spans 23 residues. CDR1 SGHDN and CDR2 FVKESK come from the germline V gene. CDR3 loop: CASSQDSWTGGSTGSSSYNEQFF. Written as DNA, the CDR3 is TGTGCCAGCAGCCAAGATAGCTGGACAGGGGGCTCGACGGGATCTAGCTCCTACAATGAGCAGTTCTTC.

The gene calls are TRBV9 and TRBJ2-3; possibly TRBD2 for D (5 bases). Germline V gene lookup returns CDR1 SGDLS and CDR2 YYNGEE. V shed 0 bases and J shed 3 bases, with 8 bases lying between them. The CDR3 has 14 residues. The chain's CDR3 is CASSVVGSTDTQYF. DNA of the CDR3: TGTGCCAGCAGCGTAGTAGGGAGTACAGATACGCAGTATTTT.

The V call is TRBV5-4, the J call TRBJ1-2; 7 bases line up with TRBD1. The V and J ends lost 2 bases and 6 bases, in that order; junction bases with no gene match: 4. This CDR3 has 13 residues. The V gene's germline CDR1 is SGHNT and CDR2 YYREEE (reference sequence). The CDR3 is CASSLVGGNGYTF. The CDR3 DNA reads as TGTGCCAGCAGCTTAGTAGGGGGCAATGGCTACACCTTC.

This chain uses TRBV19 with TRBJ1-1; D ambiguous. CDR1 LNHDA and CDR2 SQIVND come from the germline V gene (reference sequence). The V end lost 5 bases, the J end lost 0 bases, and 13 bases lay between the germline ends. The CDR3 loop spans 15 amino acids. CDR3 nucleotide sequence: TGTGCCAGTAGTCTTAACCCTTCACTGAACACTGAAGCTTTCTTT. Translating gives CASSLNPSLNTEAFF.

This sequence joins TRBV10-3 and TRBJ1-2; TRBD1 matches at 7 bases. V was pared by 7 bases and J by 8 bases, with 19 bases of the junction left unmatched. CDR3 size: 16 residues. Per the germline V gene, CDR1 is ENHRY and CDR2 is SYGVKD. The CDR3 reads CAITEDPGQRPGGYTF. CDR3 in DNA: TGTGCCATCACCGAAGATCCGGGACAGAGGCCCGGGGGCTACACCTTC.

The chain combines TRBV28 with TRBJ1-5; 10 bases fit TRBD1. The V gene end was trimmed by 11 bases and the J gene end by 4 bases; junction bases not matched to a gene: 8. From germline, CDR1 is MDHEN and CDR2 SYDVKM. The CDR3 is made up of 14 amino acids. In DNA form, the CDR3 reads TGTGCCTCCCAGGGACAGGGGACAAATCAGCCCCAGCATTTT. Its translation: CASQGQGTNQPQHF.